The present T cell receptor beta chain was sequenced within a study of identical twins. General study points: For out-of-frame beta sequences, excess twin sharing was weaker. Invariant MAIT and iNKT cells are populations that could partly confound zero-insertion analyses. Conclusions rested on cross-sectional statistics rather than following the same donors. Within cord blood, abundant beta clonotypes carried fewer insertions, but memory repertoires showed no such trend.

V lost 4 bases and J lost 0; bases outside the gene matches: 14. The germline V gene has CDR1 MNHGY and CDR2 SVAAGI. CDR3 size: 20 residues. As concerns this clonotype: Its target is unknown.

TCRdb re-called the 5' RACE reads with MiXCR, one entry per CDR3 protein. The sample contains some 250,000 distinct CDR3 sequences, more than 9.5% of which appear only once. These data were likewise used in another study, on yellow fever vaccine responses in identical twins.

This TCR was recovered from a woman younger than 35 in good health. Specimen: memory (CD45RO+) T cells sorted from blood. J is TRBJ2-3 and V is TRBV6-9; 12 nucleotides line up with TRBD2. CDR3 amino acids: CASSSLLAGGLYSSTDTQYF. For the CDR3, the DNA is TGTGCCAGCAGTTCTTTACTAGCGGGGGGTCTCTACTCTAGCACAGATACGCAGTATTTT.